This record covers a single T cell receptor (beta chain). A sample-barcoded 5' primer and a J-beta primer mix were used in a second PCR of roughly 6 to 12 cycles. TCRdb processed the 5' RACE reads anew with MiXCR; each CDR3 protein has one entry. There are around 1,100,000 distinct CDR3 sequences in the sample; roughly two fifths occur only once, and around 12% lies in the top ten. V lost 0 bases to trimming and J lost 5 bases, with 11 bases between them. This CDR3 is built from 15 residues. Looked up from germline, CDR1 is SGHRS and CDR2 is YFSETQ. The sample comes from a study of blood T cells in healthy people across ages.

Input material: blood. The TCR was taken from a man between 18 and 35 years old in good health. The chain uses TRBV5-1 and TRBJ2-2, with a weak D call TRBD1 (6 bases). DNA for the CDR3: TGCGCCAGCAGCTTGGAAATAGGGGGAACCGGGGAGCTGTTTTTT. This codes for CASSLEIGGTGELFF. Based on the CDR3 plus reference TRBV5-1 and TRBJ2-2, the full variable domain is KAGVTQTPRYLIKTRGQQVTLSCSPISGHRSVSWYQQTPGQGLQFLFEYFSETQRNKGNFPGRFSGRQFSNSRSEMNVSTLELGDSALYLCASSLEIGGTGELFFGEGSRLTVL.